This section outlines one T cell receptor beta chain sequence together with its context. The antigen is unknown. This entry is derived from a study of blood T cells in healthy people across ages. Whole-study results and caveats: Correlation between TCR beta diversity and naive T cell percentage was strong.

Per-sample yields of isolated PBMCs were at least 6 million. Sample-barcoded 5' priming and a J-beta primer mix drove a second PCR of roughly 7 to 11 cycles. TCRdb reanalysed the 5' RACE reads using MiXCR and keeps one entry per CDR3 protein. The sample lists about 1.4 million distinct CDR3 sequences, around 59% occurring once. Sequenced input: blood. This clonotype originated in a man younger than 30 in good health.

The CDR3 bases are TGTGCCAGCAGTGTCGACAGGTCGGCCGGATATGGCTACACCTTC. Translating it yields CASSVDRSAGYGYTF. The chain employs TRBV6-6 and TRBJ1-2; the D gene is possibly TRBD1 (6 bases). Trimming stripped 5 bases from V and 5 bases from J, with 18 bases between. Germline V gene lookup returns CDR1 MNHNY and CDR2 SVGAGI (reference sequence). There are 15 residues in the CDR3.